This T cell receptor beta chain was obtained from a study of T cell responses to AZD1222 COVID-19 vaccine. It was second doses at about 4 or about 12 weeks that were pooled. Generated by immunoSEQ multiplex PCR, the TCRdb table keeps only in-frame clones and is missing some. In the table there are roughly 180,000 clones, 85% to 95% of which are singletons. Germline lookup yields CDR1 SNHLY and CDR2 FYNNEI. CDR3 length: 13 residues. The V end was cut by 8 bases, the J end by 5 bases, with 12 bases between. The chain recombines TRBV2 with TRBJ1-4; unclear D gene. This TCR was sampled from an adult who received the AZD1222 COVID-19 vaccine. The sequenced sample was peripheral blood, obtained 28 days after the second AZD1222 dose. CDR3 coding DNA: TGTGCCAGCCTAAAAGGGAGAAATGAAAAACTGTTTTTT. Translating gives CASLKGRNEKLFF.